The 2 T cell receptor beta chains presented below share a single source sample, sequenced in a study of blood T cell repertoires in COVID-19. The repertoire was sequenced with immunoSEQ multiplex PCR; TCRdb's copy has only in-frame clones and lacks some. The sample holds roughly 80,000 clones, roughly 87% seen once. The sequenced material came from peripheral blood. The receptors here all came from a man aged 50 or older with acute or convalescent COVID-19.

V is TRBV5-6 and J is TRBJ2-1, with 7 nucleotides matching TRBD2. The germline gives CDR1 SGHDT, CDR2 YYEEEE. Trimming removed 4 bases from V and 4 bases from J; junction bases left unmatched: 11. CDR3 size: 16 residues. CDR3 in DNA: TGTGCCAGCAGCCCACGGGCGGCTAGCGGTTACAATGAGCAGTTCTTC. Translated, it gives CASSPRAASGYNEQFF.

The CDR3 region has the DNA TGTGCCCGGGACAGTTTTTATGGCTACACCTTC. Protein product: CARDSFYGYTF. The rearrangement joins TRBV30 to TRBJ1-2; 7 bases are a match to TRBD1. This CDR3 is built from 11 residues. J lost 5 bases, V lost 8 bases, and 5 bases had no gene match. The germline V gene has CDR1 GTSNPN and CDR2 SVGIG (reference sequence).